The 23 T cell receptor beta chains reported below all come from one sample, sequenced in a study of CD8+ T cells in alopecia areata. RNA was extracted and reverse transcribed into cDNA as the sequencing template. Generated by immunoSEQ multiplex PCR, the TCRdb table keeps only in-frame clones and is missing some. The sample holds about 110,000 clones, roughly 84% seen once. The treatment here: oral pan-JAK inhibitor, 5-10 mg twice daily. Sequenced material: CD8+ T cells sorted from blood, taken at week 24, from a patient treated with tofacitinib. Receptors were obtained from a human donor with alopecia areata.

This clone is labeled large. The CDR3 sequence is CASSDGADTQYF. In DNA form, the CDR3 reads TGTGCCAGCAGTGACGGTGCAGATACGCAGTATTTT. This rearrangement joins TRBV28 to TRBJ2-3; D remains ambiguous. The length of the CDR3 is 12 residues. V was pared by 5 bases and J by 4 bases, with 7 bases between. Germline loops: CDR1 MDHEN, CDR2 SYDVKM.

The chain couples TRBV23-1 to TRBJ1-5; D call uncertain. TRBV23-1 is sorted into the ORF group, with uncertain function. V was trimmed by 2 bases and J by 4 bases, leaving 12 bases between them. The CDR3 sequence is 15 residues long. The CDR3 sequence: CASSQPGVPNQPQHF. The DNA of the CDR3 is TGCGCCAGCAGTCAACCGGGAGTTCCTAATCAGCCCCAGCATTTT.

This chain links TRBV29-1 with TRBJ2-7, with D tentatively TRBD1 or TRBD2 (5 bases each). Looked up from germline, CDR1 is SQVTM and CDR2 is ANQGSEA. Trimming left V 5 bases short and J 6 bases short, with 20 bases between. CDR3 length equals 14 residues. The DNA of the CDR3 is TGCAGCGTTTGTCTTCCGGGGCGAATTCCCGAGCAGTACTTC. It codes for CSVCLPGRIPEQYF.

This chain uses TRBV7-9 with TRBJ2-1, with D perhaps given as TRBD1 or TRBD2 (5 bases each). Deletions cut 4 bases from V and 4 bases from J, with 11 bases between. The CDR3 loop spans 14 amino acids. Per germline, CDR1 SEHNR and CDR2 FQNEAQ (reference sequence). The CDR3 coding sequence is TGTGCCAGCAGCTGGGACGGGCCGTACAATGAGCAGTTCTTC. Encoded protein: CASSWDGPYNEQFF.

The chain links TRBV13 to TRBJ2-3, with TRBD1 matching over 10 bases. CDR3 length: 14 residues. Per the germline V gene, CDR1 is PRHDT and CDR2 is FYEKMQ (reference sequence). J lost 1 base, V lost 8 bases, and 3 bases had no gene match. CDR3 in DNA: TGTGCCAGCGGGGGGACAGGGGGCACAGATACGCAGTATTTT. This gives the protein CASGGTGGTDTQYF.

J is TRBJ2-7 and V is TRBV2, with a tentative D call TRBD2 (5 bases). This CDR3 has 16 amino acids. The V gene's germline CDR1 is SNHLY and CDR2 FYNNEI. Deletions cut 4 bases from V and 7 bases from J, with 23 bases between. The CDR3 spells CASSGTPDRKPKEQYF. In DNA, the CDR3 is TGTGCCAGCAGTGGGACTCCGGACCGAAAACCTAAAGAGCAGTACTTC.

The chain recombines TRBV27 with TRBJ1-2; 7 positions match TRBD1. The V segment lost 3 bases and the J segment 8 bases; nucleotides outside the gene matches: 12. This CDR3 spans 15 amino acids. Germline CDR1 is MNHEY and CDR2 is SMNVEV (reference sequence). This chain's CDR3 is CASSFRWDSPLGYTF. For the CDR3, the DNA is TGTGCCAGCAGTTTTCGATGGGACAGCCCTTTAGGCTACACCTTC.

The chain joins TRBV7-6 to TRBJ2-1; perhaps D is TRBD1 or TRBD2 (6 bases each). Trimming removed 1 base at V and 6 bases at J, with 13 bases between. This CDR3 is 15 amino acids long. Germline loops: CDR1 SGHVS, CDR2 FNYEAQ. CDR3 residues: CASSLDWGATNEQFF. DNA for the CDR3: TGTGCCAGCAGCTTAGATTGGGGGGCCACCAATGAGCAGTTCTTC.

The sample holds a few counts of this clone. The rearrangement joins TRBV7-2 to TRBJ2-3; 10 bases match TRBD2. The CDR3 totals 16 residues. V lost 0 bases, J lost 9 bases, and 9 bases stayed unmatched. Germline CDR1 reads SGHTA; CDR2 reads FQGNSA. The CDR3 region has the DNA TGTGCCAGCAGCTTAGCACTAGCGGGGCCCGGGGGCACGCAGTATTTT. Translation gives CASSLALAGPGGTQYF.

The rearrangement uses TRBV27 and TRBJ1-2; TRBD1 agrees at 7 bases. V trimming: 0 bases; J trimming: 4 bases; junction bases outside the gene matches: 2. Germline V CDR1 and CDR2: MNHEY, SMNVEV (reference sequence). CDR3 length equals 14 residues. The CDR3 region has the DNA TGTGCCAGCAGTTTATCTGGGACAGCCTATGGCTACACCTTC. Translating gives CASSLSGTAYGYTF.

The J gene is TRBJ2-3, the V gene TRBV7-2, with D maybe TRBD1 (6 bases). This CDR3 has 13 residues. Per the germline V gene, CDR1 is SGHTA and CDR2 is FQGNSA. V was clipped by 3 bases and J by 6 bases, with 10 bases between them. CDR3 in DNA: TGTGCCAGCAGCTTTACAGGGTCCGATACGCAGTATTTT. It specifies CASSFTGSDTQYF.

The V gene is TRBV6-5, the J gene TRBJ1-5; TRBD1 matches 11 bases. Germline CDR1 reads MNHEY; CDR2 reads SVGAGI. CDR3 length: 15 residues. Losses at the gene ends were 6 bases for V and 5 bases for J; bases not matched to a gene: 6. As DNA, the CDR3 is TGTGCCAGCAGCAGGACAGGGGGCGCGTATCAGCCCCAGCATTTT. Residues: CASSRTGGAYQPQHF.

The chain combines TRBV29-1 with TRBJ2-1, with TRBD2 as a possible D gene (6 bases). The CDR3 is made up of 15 amino acids. Germline V gene sequence: CDR1 SQVTM, CDR2 ANQGSEA. V lost 3 bases to trimming and J lost 9 bases, with 21 bases between them. The CDR3 DNA reads as TGCAGCGTTGAGTACCGGGGGAGCAACAAGGTTGAGCAGTTCTTC. Protein sequence: CSVEYRGSNKVEQFF.

This rearrangement joins TRBV9 to TRBJ2-3; 9 nucleotides align to TRBD2. CDR1 and CDR2 from the germline V gene are SGDLS and YYNGEE. V was pared by 6 bases and J by 4 bases, with 9 bases of the junction left unmatched. The CDR3 spans 15 residues. This CDR3 is CASNLAGLAPDTQYF. The CDR3 DNA sequence: TGTGCCAGCAACCTCGCCGGACTAGCGCCAGATACGCAGTATTTT.

This clone is termed medium-sized. The rearrangement links TRBV4-1 to TRBJ1-2; D remains ambiguous. V gave up 0 bases and J gave up 5 bases, with 13 bases separating them. In germline, CDR1 is MGHRA, CDR2 YSYEKL. The CDR3 extends over 15 amino acids. In nucleotides, the CDR3 is TGCGCCAGCAGCCAAGAAAATCCCGACATATATGGCTACACCTTC. Protein product: CASSQENPDIYGYTF.

A few counts support this clone. The rearrangement joins TRBV5-1 to TRBJ2-3; TRBD2 matches at 10 bases. The CDR3 covers 17 residues. Germline V lookup: CDR1 SGHRS, CDR2 YFSETQ. The V gene end was trimmed by 4 bases and the J gene end by 7 bases; junction bases not matched to a gene: 15. The CDR3 DNA reads as TGCGCCAGCAGCCCCGGCGATAGCGGGGGGCCCGAATATACGCAGTATTTT. Protein product: CASSPGDSGGPEYTQYF.

This clone was observed a single time. CDR3 nucleotides: TGCAGCGTTCTACTAGCGGGGACCGAAGAGACCCAGTACTTC. Amino acids: CSVLLAGTEETQYF. The chain combines TRBV29-1 with TRBJ2-5; 10 bases map to TRBD2. CDR3 length equals 14 residues. The J segment lost 3 bases and the V segment lost 5 bases, leaving 6 bases of the junction unmatched. Germline assignment: CDR1 SQVTM and CDR2 ANQGSEA.

The chain employs TRBV30 and TRBJ2-7; the match to TRBD2 covers 10 bases. The CDR3 length is 14 residues. CDR1 and CDR2 (germline): GTSNPN, SVGIG (reference sequence). J gave up 3 bases and V 8 bases, and 10 bases lay outside the gene matches. CDR3 amino acids: CAVDRTSGVYEQYF. CDR3 nucleotides: TGTGCCGTAGACCGGACTAGCGGAGTCTACGAGCAGTACTTC.

This clone showed up just a few times. The chain uses TRBV6-1 and TRBJ2-5, with D perhaps matching TRBD1 or TRBD2 (5 bases each). CDR3 length: 16 residues. V was clipped by 3 bases and J by 5 bases, with 19 bases between them. Germline CDR1 is MNHNS and CDR2 is SASEGT. The CDR3 loop reads CASSEDFGTAGETQYF. The CDR3, as DNA: TGTGCCAGCAGTGAGGACTTCGGGACGGCAGGGGAGACCCAGTACTTC.

The chain recombines TRBV10-3 with TRBJ1-2; TRBD1 aligns across 8 bases. The trim removed 10 bases at V and 7 bases at J, leaving 5 bases unmatched. CDR1 ENHRY and CDR2 SYGVKD come from the germline V gene. This CDR3 spans 11 amino acids. In DNA, the CDR3 is TGTGCCAACGGACAGGGTCGTGGCTACACCTTC. Its translation is CANGQGRGYTF.

The chain joins TRBV4-2 to TRBJ2-1; 12 positions match TRBD2. After removal of 4 bases from V and 7 bases from J, the junction contained 5 bases not matched to a gene. The CDR3 runs 15 residues. Germline CDR1 and CDR2: LGHNA and YNFKEQ. CDR3 bases: TGTGCCAGCAGCCCATGGACTAGCGGGGAAAATGAGCAGTTCTTC. Translated: CASSPWTSGENEQFF.

The chain joins TRBV9 to TRBJ2-1; D tentatively reads TRBD1 or TRBD2 (5 bases each). In germline, CDR1 is SGDLS, CDR2 YYNGEE. Trimming took 3 bases from V and 3 from J, leaving 10 bases between them. The CDR3 length is 14 residues. CDR3 protein: CASSAGTVYNEQFF. The CDR3 coding sequence is TGTGCCAGCAGCGCCGGGACGGTCTACAATGAGCAGTTCTTC.

The V and J genes are TRBV29-1 and TRBJ1-1; tentatively, D is TRBD1 (5 bases). Trimming cost V 4 bases and J 6 bases, with 18 bases left between them. The germline V gene encodes CDR1 SQVTM and CDR2 ANQGSEA. The CDR3 length is 14 residues. The CDR3 is CSVGDLAGDAEAFF. Written as DNA, the CDR3 is TGCAGCGTTGGGGACCTCGCGGGGGATGCTGAAGCTTTCTTT.